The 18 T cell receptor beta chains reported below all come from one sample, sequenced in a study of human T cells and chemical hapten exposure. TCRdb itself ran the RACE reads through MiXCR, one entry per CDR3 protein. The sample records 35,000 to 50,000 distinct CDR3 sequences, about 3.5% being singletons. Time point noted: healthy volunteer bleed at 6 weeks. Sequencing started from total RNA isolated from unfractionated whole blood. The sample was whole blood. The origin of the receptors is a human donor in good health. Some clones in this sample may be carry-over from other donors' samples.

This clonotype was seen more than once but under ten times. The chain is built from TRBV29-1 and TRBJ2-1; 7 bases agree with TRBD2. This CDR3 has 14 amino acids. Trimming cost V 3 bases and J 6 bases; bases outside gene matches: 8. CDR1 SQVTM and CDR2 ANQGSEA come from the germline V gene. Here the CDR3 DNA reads TGCAGCGTTGACGGCAGCGGGATGGGCAATGAGCAGTTCTTC. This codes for CSVDGSGMGNEQFF.

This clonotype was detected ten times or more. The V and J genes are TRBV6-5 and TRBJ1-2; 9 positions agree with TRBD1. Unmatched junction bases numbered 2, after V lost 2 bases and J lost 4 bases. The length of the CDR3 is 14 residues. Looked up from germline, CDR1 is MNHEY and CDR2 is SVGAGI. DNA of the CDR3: TGTGCCAGCAGTTACGTGGGACAGGGCTATGGCTACACCTTC. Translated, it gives CASSYVGQGYGYTF.

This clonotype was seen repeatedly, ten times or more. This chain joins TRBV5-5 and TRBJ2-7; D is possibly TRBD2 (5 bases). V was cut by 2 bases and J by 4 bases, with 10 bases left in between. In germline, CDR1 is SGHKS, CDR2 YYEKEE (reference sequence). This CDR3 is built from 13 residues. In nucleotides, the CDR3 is TGTGCCAGCAGCTTTATGGGAGAGTACGAGCAGTACTTC. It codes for CASSFMGEYEQYF.

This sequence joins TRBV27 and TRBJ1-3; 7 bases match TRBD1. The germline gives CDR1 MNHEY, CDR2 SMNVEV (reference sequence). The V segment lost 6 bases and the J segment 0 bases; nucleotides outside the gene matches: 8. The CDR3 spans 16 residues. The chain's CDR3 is CASSAGQPFSGNTIYF. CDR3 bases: TGTGCCAGCAGCGCGGGACAGCCCTTCTCTGGAAACACCATATATTTT.

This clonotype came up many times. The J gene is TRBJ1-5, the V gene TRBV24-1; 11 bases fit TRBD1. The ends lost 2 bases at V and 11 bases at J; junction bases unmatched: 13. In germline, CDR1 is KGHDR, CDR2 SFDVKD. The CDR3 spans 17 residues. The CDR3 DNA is TGTGCCACCAGTGATTCCTCTGGACAGGGGGCCTCAAGGGCCCAGCATTTT. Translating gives CATSDSSGQGASRAQHF.

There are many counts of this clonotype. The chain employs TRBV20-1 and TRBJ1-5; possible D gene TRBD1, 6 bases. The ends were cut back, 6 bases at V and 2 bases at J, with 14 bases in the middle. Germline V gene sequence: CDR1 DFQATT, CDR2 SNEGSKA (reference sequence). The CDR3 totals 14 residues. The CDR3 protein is CSAPGGQRNQPQHF. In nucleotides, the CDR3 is TGCAGTGCGCCTGGGGGCCAGCGCAATCAGCCCCAGCATTTT.

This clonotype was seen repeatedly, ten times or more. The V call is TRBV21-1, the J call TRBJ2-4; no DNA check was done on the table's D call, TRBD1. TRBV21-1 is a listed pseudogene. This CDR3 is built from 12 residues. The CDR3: CARGHFKNIQYF. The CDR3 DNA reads TGTGCCAGAGGACATTTCAAAAACATTCAGTACTTC.

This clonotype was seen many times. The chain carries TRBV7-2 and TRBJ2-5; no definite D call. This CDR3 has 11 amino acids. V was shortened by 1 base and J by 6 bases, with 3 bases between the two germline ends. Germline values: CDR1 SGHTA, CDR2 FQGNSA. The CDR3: CASSLGKTQYF. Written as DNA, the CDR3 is TGTGCCAGCAGCTTAGGAAAGACCCAGTACTTC.

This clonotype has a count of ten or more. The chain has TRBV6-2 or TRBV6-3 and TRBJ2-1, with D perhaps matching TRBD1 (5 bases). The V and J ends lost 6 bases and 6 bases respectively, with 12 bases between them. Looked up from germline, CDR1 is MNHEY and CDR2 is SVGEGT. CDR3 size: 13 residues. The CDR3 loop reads CASSQGFGNEQFF. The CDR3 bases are TGTGCCAGCAGCCAGGGATTTGGCAATGAGCAGTTCTTC.

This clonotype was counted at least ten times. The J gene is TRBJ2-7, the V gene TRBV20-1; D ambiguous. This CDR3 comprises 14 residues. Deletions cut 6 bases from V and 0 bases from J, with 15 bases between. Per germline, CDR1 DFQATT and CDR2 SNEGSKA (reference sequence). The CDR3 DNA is TGCAGTGCCTTTCGGACCCATTCCTCCTACGAGCAGTACTTC. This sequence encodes CSAFRTHSSYEQYF.

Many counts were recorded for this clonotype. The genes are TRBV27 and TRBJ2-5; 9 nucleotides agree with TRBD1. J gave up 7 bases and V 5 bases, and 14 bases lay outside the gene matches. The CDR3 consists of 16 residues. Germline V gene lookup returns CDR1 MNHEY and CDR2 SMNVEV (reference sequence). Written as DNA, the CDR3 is TGTGCCAGCAGTCCGGAACAGGGGGCGCGAGGGGTGACCCAGTACTTC. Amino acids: CASSPEQGARGVTQYF.

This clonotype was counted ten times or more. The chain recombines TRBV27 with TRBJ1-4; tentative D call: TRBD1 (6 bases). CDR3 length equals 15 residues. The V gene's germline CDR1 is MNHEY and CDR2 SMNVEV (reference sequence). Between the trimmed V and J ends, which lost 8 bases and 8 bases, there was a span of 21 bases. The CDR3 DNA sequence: TGTGCCAGCGAGGCCGGGACACCTACGAGGGAAAAACTGTTTTTT. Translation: CASEAGTPTREKLFF.

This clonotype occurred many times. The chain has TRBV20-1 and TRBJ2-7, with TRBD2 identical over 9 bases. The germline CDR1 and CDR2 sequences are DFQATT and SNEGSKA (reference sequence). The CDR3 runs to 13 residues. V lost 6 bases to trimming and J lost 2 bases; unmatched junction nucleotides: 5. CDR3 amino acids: CSAPTSGAYEQYF. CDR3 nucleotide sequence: TGCAGTGCGCCGACTAGCGGCGCCTACGAGCAGTACTTC.

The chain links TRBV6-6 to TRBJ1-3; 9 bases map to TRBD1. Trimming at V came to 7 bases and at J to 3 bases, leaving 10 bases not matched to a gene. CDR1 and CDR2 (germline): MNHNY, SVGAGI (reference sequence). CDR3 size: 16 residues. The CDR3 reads CASTERDRVFGNTIYF. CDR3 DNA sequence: TGTGCCAGCACCGAGAGGGACAGGGTGTTTGGAAACACCATATATTTT.

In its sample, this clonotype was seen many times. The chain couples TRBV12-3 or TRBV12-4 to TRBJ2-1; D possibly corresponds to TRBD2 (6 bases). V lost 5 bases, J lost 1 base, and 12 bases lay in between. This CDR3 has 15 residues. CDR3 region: CASSPRDLSYNEQFF. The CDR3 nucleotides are TGTGCCAGCAGTCCCCGGGACTTATCCTACAATGAGCAGTTCTTC.

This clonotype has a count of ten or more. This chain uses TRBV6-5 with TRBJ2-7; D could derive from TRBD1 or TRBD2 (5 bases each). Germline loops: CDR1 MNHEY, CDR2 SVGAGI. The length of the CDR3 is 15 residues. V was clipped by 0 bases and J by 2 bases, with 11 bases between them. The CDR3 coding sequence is TGTGCCAGCAGTTACTCTTGGGACCCAACCTACGAGCAGTACTTC. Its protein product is CASSYSWDPTYEQYF.

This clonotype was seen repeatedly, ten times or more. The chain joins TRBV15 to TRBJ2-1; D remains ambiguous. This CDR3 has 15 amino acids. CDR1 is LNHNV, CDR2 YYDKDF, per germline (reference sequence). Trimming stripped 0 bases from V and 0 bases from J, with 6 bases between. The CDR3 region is CATSRDSSSYNEQFF. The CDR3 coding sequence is TGTGCCACCAGCAGAGACTCAAGCTCCTACAATGAGCAGTTCTTC.

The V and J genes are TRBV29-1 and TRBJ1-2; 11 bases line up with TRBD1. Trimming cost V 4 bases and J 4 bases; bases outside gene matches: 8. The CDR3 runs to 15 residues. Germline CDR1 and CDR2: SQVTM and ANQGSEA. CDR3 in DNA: TGCAGCGTTGTTAGGACAGGGGGCCTTGGCTATGGCTACACCTTC. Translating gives CSVVRTGGLGYGYTF.